Shown below are 27 T cell receptor beta chains from a single sample sequenced in a study of blood T cell repertoires in COVID-19. Generated by immunoSEQ multiplex PCR, the TCRdb table keeps only in-frame clones and is missing some. The data contain fewer than 300,000 clones, roughly 80% of them singletons. The specimen sequenced was PBMCs or T cells enriched from blood (not recorded which). The receptors derive from a man in his forties or fifties who had been exposed to COVID-19.

The CDR3 DNA follows: TGCAGCGTTGAATTAGGCGGGAGGTACAATGAGCAGTTCTTC. It yields the protein CSVELGGRYNEQFF. The rearrangement uses TRBV29-1 and TRBJ2-1, with 8 bases lining up with TRBD2. The V segment lost 2 bases and the J segment 4 bases; nucleotides outside the gene matches: 4. CDR1 and CDR2 (germline): SQVTM, ANQGSEA. The CDR3 consists of 14 residues.

The rearrangement uses TRBV5-1 and TRBJ2-1; 7 bases agree with TRBD2. The CDR3 runs 14 residues. Per the germline V gene, CDR1 is SGHRS and CDR2 is YFSETQ. Unmatched junction bases numbered 3, after V lost 2 bases and J lost 4 bases. CDR3 residues: CASSLAAGYNEQFF. CDR3 nucleotides: TGCGCCAGCAGCTTAGCAGCGGGATACAATGAGCAGTTCTTC.

The rearrangement uses TRBV18 and TRBJ1-3; D not certain. This CDR3 region has 12 residues. The germline V gene has CDR1 KGHSH and CDR2 LQKENI. Trimming shortened V by 3 bases and J by 4 bases, and 4 bases separated the two germline ends. The CDR3 DNA reads TGTGCCAGCTCACCTTCGGGAAACACCATATATTTT. This gives the protein CASSPSGNTIYF.

J is TRBJ2-1 and V is TRBV11-2; 9 positions match TRBD1. The CDR3 totals 15 residues. The germline gives CDR1 SGHAT, CDR2 FQNNGV. V dropped 7 bases and J dropped 10; count of bases not matched to a gene: 14. The CDR3 region is CASNKPGQGETEQFF. The CDR3 region has the DNA TGTGCCAGCAACAAACCGGGACAGGGAGAGACCGAGCAGTTCTTC.

The V gene is TRBV28, the J gene TRBJ1-2, with a weak D call TRBD1 (5 bases). The CDR3 covers 13 residues. Germline V gene lookup returns CDR1 MDHEN and CDR2 SYDVKM. Trimming left V 2 bases short and J 9 bases short, with 13 bases between. CDR3 nucleotide sequence: TGTGCCAGCAGTTTAAGGAGGGGCCTACGCTACACCTTC. Its translation: CASSLRRGLRYTF.

The chain joins TRBV7-9 to TRBJ2-1; 8 positions agree with TRBD2. The germline V gene has CDR1 SEHNR and CDR2 FQNEAQ (reference sequence). CDR3 size: 17 residues. V lost 5 bases to trimming and J lost 2 bases; unmatched junction nucleotides: 11. The CDR3 nucleotides read TGTGCCAGCAGCACCAACATACTAGCGGTCACCTACAATGAGCAGTTCTTC. It encodes CASSTNILAVTYNEQFF.

The J gene is TRBJ1-1, the V gene TRBV16; D perhaps matches TRBD1 (5 bases). CDR1 is KGHSY and CDR2 is FQNENV in the germline V gene. The CDR3 contains 15 residues. V lost 4 bases and J 1 base, leaving 13 bases between the germline ends. This CDR3 is CASSRGLAPNTEAFF. DNA for the CDR3: TGTGCCAGCAGCCGGGGACTAGCGCCGAACACTGAAGCTTTCTTT.

Only a few counts were recorded for this clone. The rearrangement links TRBV19 to TRBJ2-1, with a tentative D call TRBD2 (6 bases). The CDR3 runs 15 residues. Germline lookup yields CDR1 LNHDA and CDR2 SQIVND (reference sequence). Trimming stripped 7 bases from V and 3 bases from J, with 16 bases between. Here the CDR3 reads CASTSVGGYYNEQFF. CDR3 nucleotides: TGTGCCAGTACCTCGGTTGGGGGGTACTACAATGAGCAGTTCTTC.

The J gene is TRBJ2-1, the V gene TRBV27; TRBD2 matches 14 bases. With 7 bases clipped from V and 15 bases from J, the junction kept 14 bases outside the gene matches. The CDR3 is 15 residues long. Germline V CDR1 and CDR2: MNHEY, SMNVEV (reference sequence). CDR3 in DNA: TGTGCCAGCAACCTCCTAGGGACTAGCGGGAGCTCGACGTTCTTC. This gives the protein CASNLLGTSGSSTFF.

The CDR3 bases are TGTGCCAGCAGCGAAGCGTGGAGGGCGGGGGAAAAACTGTTTTTT. Amino acid sequence: CASSEAWRAGEKLFF. This rearrangement joins TRBV3-1 (or the pseudogene TRBV3-2) to TRBJ1-4; D unresolved. The CDR3 sequence is 15 residues long. Germline V lookup: CDR1 LGHDT, CDR2 YNNKEL (reference sequence). V was pared by 5 bases and J by 8 bases, with 18 bases between.

The chain couples TRBV10-3 to TRBJ1-2; TRBD1 aligns across 7 bases. CDR3 length equals 13 residues. The ends lost 7 bases at V and 7 bases at J; junction bases unmatched: 9. From germline, CDR1 is ENHRY and CDR2 SYGVKD. The CDR3: CAITRQGPFGYTF. CDR3 sequence (DNA): TGTGCCATCACTAGACAGGGCCCCTTTGGCTACACCTTC.

The chain is built from TRBV2 and TRBJ2-7; D is perhaps TRBD1 (6 bases). CDR3 size: 14 residues. Germline V gene lookup returns CDR1 SNHLY and CDR2 FYNNEI. V lost 6 bases and J lost 2, with 14 bases in between. CDR3 amino acids: CASRNYRDPYEQYF. CDR3 coding DNA: TGTGCCAGCAGGAACTACAGGGACCCCTACGAGCAGTACTTC.

The chain joins TRBV7-9 to TRBJ2-7, with 8 bases matching TRBD1. In germline, CDR1 is SEHNR, CDR2 FQNEAQ (reference sequence). This CDR3 region has 11 residues. The V and J ends lost 1 base and 11 bases, in that order; junction bases with no gene match: 1. Here the CDR3 DNA reads TGTGCCAGCAGCTTAGAGACAGGGGAGTACTTC. The encoded protein is CASSLETGEYF.

The chain recombines TRBV5-1 with TRBJ1-1; 9 bases match TRBD1. Unmatched junction bases numbered 5, after V lost 1 base and J lost 1 base. Germline V gene sequence: CDR1 SGHRS, CDR2 YFSETQ. The CDR3 spans 16 residues. The CDR3 DNA follows: TGCGCCAGCAGCTTGTCCACAGGGGGCGCGAACACTGAAGCTTTCTTT. This translates into CASSLSTGGANTEAFF.

This clone was detected only a few times. J is TRBJ2-1 and V is TRBV7-2, with 8 bases matching TRBD2. Trimming at V came to 3 bases and at J to 10 bases, leaving 11 bases not matched to a gene. CDR1 is SGHTA and CDR2 is FQGNSA in the germline V gene. This CDR3 has 15 amino acids. The CDR3 here is CASSFRSGSNGEQFF. For the CDR3, the DNA is TGTGCCAGCAGCTTCAGAAGCGGGAGCAACGGAGAGCAGTTCTTC.

The rearrangement joins TRBV12-5 to TRBJ1-2; a possible D gene is TRBD1 (5 bases). The CDR3 totals 16 residues. Between the trimmed V and J ends, which lost 2 bases and 8 bases, there was a span of 21 bases. Germline V gene lookup returns CDR1 LGHNT and CDR2 FRNRAP. The CDR3 reads CASGLPPFGRAGGYTF. CDR3 sequence (DNA): TGTGCTAGTGGTTTGCCCCCCTTCGGCAGGGCGGGGGGCTACACCTTC.

The chain links TRBV11-2 to TRBJ2-2; TRBD2 matches 9 bases. This CDR3 comprises 16 residues. CDR1 and CDR2 from the germline V gene are SGHAT and FQNNGV. Trimming removed 3 bases from V and 5 bases from J; junction bases left unmatched: 7. CDR3 nucleotide sequence: TGTGCCAGCAGCTTTGGGTCTAGCGGGGCAACCGGGGAGCTGTTTTTT. Its translation: CASSFGSSGATGELFF.

The DNA for the CDR3 is TGCGCCAGCAGACGTGGGGCGGGGGTCCCCACTGAAGCTTTCTTT. This translates into CASRRGAGVPTEAFF. J is TRBJ1-1 and V is TRBV4-1; D is possibly TRBD1 (5 bases). Germline V CDR1 and CDR2: MGHRA, YSYEKL. CDR3 length: 15 amino acids. V was shortened by 6 bases and J by 4 bases, with 18 bases between the two germline ends.

V and J are TRBV7-8 and TRBJ2-6, with a possible D match to TRBD1 (5 bases). Germline CDR1 is SGHVS and CDR2 is FQNEAQ. The CDR3 is made up of 17 amino acids. V lost 2 bases and J 3 bases, leaving 14 bases between the germline ends. This CDR3 reads CASSLQRAGLGANVLTF. DNA of the CDR3: TGTGCCAGCAGCTTACAACGGGCAGGGCTTGGGGCCAACGTCCTGACTTTC.

The chain recombines TRBV2 with TRBJ2-5; no reliable D call. This CDR3 has 12 residues. V lost 7 bases and J lost 5, with 11 bases in between. CDR1 is SNHLY, CDR2 FYNNEI, per germline. CDR3 loop: CASTNIRETQYF. DNA of the CDR3: TGTGCCAGCACCAATATTCGGGAGACCCAGTACTTC.

This clone has more than one count but fewer than ten. This rearrangement joins TRBV10-2 to TRBJ1-4; 8 bases map to TRBD1. Germline CDR1 WSHSY, CDR2 SAAADI. The V segment lost 6 bases and the J segment 2 bases; nucleotides outside the gene matches: 5. CDR3 length: 15 amino acids. The CDR3 nucleotides read TGCGCCAGCAGCTCCCAGGGGGCGACTAATGAAAAACTGTTTTTT. This encodes CASSSQGATNEKLFF.

The chain combines TRBV30 with TRBJ1-4; no firm D call. Between the trimmed V and J ends, which lost 0 bases and 8 bases, there was a span of 4 bases. The CDR3 consists of 11 residues. CDR1 is GTSNPN and CDR2 is SVGIG in the germline V gene (reference sequence). This chain's CDR3 is CAWSVQEKLFF. The CDR3 region has the DNA TGTGCCTGGAGTGTACAGGAAAAACTGTTTTTT.

The rearrangement uses TRBV7-9 and TRBJ2-3, with a possible D match to TRBD2 (5 bases). Trimming shortened V by 5 bases and J by 3 bases, and 9 bases separated the two germline ends. This CDR3 has 13 residues. CDR1 and CDR2 (germline): SEHNR, FQNEAQ (reference sequence). CDR3 loop: CASSRGGTDTQYF. The DNA of the CDR3 is TGTGCCAGCAGCAGAGGAGGTACAGATACGCAGTATTTT.

V is TRBV24-1 and J is TRBJ2-3; D might be TRBD2 (6 bases). V was trimmed by 4 bases and J by 5 bases, leaving 12 bases between them. Germline CDR1 KGHDR, CDR2 SFDVKD. The CDR3 has 14 residues. DNA of the CDR3: TGTGCCACCAGTGAGGGGGGAACAGGAGATACGCAGTATTTT. Translated: CATSEGGTGDTQYF.

This sequence joins TRBV5-1 and TRBJ2-1; 8 bases map to TRBD2. Germline CDR1 SGHRS, CDR2 YFSETQ. V trimming: 1 base; J trimming: 6 bases; junction bases outside the gene matches: 15. The CDR3 has 18 residues. In DNA form, the CDR3 reads TGCGCCAGCAGCTTGAGCCCCGCCTCCCTGGGGACTAGCAATGAGCAGTTCTTC. Protein product: CASSLSPASLGTSNEQFF. Drawing the rest from reference TRBV5-1 and TRBJ2-1, the complete variable domain is KAGVTQTPRYLIKTRGQQVTLSCSPISGHRSVSWYQQTPGQGLQFLFEYFSETQRNKGNFPGRFSGRQFSNSRSEMNVSTLELGDSALYLCASSLSPASLGTSNEQFFGPGTRLTVL.

In regard to this clone: At the DNA level, this CDR3 is encoded by other sequences in the same sample as well. J is TRBJ2-1 and V is TRBV10-3, with 14 bases that match TRBD2. The V gene end was trimmed by 10 bases and the J gene end by 5 bases; junction bases not matched to a gene: 1. This CDR3 is built from 13 residues. Germline V gene lookup returns CDR1 ENHRY and CDR2 SYGVKD. The CDR3 coding sequence is TGTGCCACGGGACTAGCGGGAGACAATGAGCAGTTCTTC. Translating gives CATGLAGDNEQFF.

The chain is built from TRBV19 and TRBJ2-1; D uncertain. Germline V gene lookup returns CDR1 LNHDA and CDR2 SQIVND (reference sequence). Trimming shortened V by 6 bases and J by 11 bases, and 14 bases separated the two germline ends. This CDR3 region has 12 residues. CDR3 sequence reads: CASSSDRRKQFF. As DNA, the CDR3 is TGTGCCAGTAGCTCCGACCGGAGAAAGCAGTTCTTC. The complete variable domain, with remaining parts taken from reference TRBV19 and TRBJ2-1, reads DGGITQSPKYLFRKEGQNVTLSCEQNLNHDAMYWYRQDPGQGLRLIYYSQIVNDFQKGDIAEGYSVSREKKESFPLTVTSAQKNPTAFYLCASSSDRRKQFFGPGTRLTVL.